This TCR beta chain appears in the sequencing data of a study of cytotoxic CD8 clonotypes in ibrutinib-treated CLL. At the level of the study: Treatment had run for a median approximately twelve months, range 6 to 36, when response samples were taken.

Looked up from germline, CDR1 is SQVTM and CDR2 is ANQGSEA. The CDR3 runs 10 residues. V was pared by 8 bases and J by 5 bases, with 9 bases between. Sequenced by immunoSEQ multiplex PCR; TCRdb stores in-frame clones only, minus some. Of tens of thousands of clones in the sample, about 70% were seen once. The receptor's source is a human donor with chronic lymphocytic leukemia. The material sequenced was PBMCs, taken after 24 months of ibrutinib treatment. The genes are TRBV29-1 and TRBJ2-5, with D possibly TRBD2 on 5 matching bases. CDR3 region: CSSGYETQYF. CDR3 DNA sequence: TGCAGCTCGGGGTATGAGACCCAGTACTTC.